Reported below is one T cell receptor beta chain. What it recognizes is unknown. The data were obtained in a study of CD4 T cells in relation to SARS-CoV-2 and coronaviruses. Overall study: Shared crossreactive spike epitopes were mapped to their HLA restriction.

Here immunoSEQ multiplex PCR was the method, and the copy in TCRdb shows in-frame clones only, minus some. The sample carries about 68,000 clones, over 85% recorded once. Study-wide points: Pre-pandemic and post-infection samples never came from the same donor.

Germline values: CDR1 SNHLY, CDR2 FYNNEI. Trimming removed 6 bases from V and 0 bases from J, with 1 base in between. The CDR3 length is 11 residues. Unexposed donor CD4+ T cells date from about 2011-2018, before the COVID-19 pandemic. CD4 enrichment then naive enrichment separated naive from memory CD4+ cells. Material: naive CD4+ T cells from PBMCs. The sample's subset: naive CD4+ T cells isolated by negative enrichment. The clonotype comes from a human donor in good health. The genes are TRBV2 and TRBJ2-3, with D uncertain. CDR3 nucleotide sequence: TGTGCCAGCAGGAGCACAGATACGCAGTATTTT. Its protein product is CASRSTDTQYF.